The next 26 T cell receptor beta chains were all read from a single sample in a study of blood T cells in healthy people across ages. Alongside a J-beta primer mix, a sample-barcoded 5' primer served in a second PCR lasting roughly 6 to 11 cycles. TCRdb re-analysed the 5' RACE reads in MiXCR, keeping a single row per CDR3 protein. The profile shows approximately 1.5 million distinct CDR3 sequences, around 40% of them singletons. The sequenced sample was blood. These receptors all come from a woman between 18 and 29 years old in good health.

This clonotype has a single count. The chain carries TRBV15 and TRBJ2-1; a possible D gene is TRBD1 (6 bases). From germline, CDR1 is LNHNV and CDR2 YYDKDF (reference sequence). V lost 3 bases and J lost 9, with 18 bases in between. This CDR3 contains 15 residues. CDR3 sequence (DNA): TGTGCCACCAGCAGCCAGACCAGGGGACGGACTGAGCAGTTCTTC. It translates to CATSSQTRGRTEQFF.

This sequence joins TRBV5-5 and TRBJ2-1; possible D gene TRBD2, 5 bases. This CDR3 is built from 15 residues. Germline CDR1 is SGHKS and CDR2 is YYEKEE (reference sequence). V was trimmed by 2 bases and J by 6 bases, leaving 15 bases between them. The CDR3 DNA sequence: TGTGCCAGCAGCTTCCGGCTAGCCACATTCAATGAGCAGTTCTTC. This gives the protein CASSFRLATFNEQFF.

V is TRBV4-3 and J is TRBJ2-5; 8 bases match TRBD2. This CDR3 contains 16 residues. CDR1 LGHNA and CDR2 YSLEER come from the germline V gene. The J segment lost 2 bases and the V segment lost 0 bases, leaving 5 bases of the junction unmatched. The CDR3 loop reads CASSQDAGGFQETQYF. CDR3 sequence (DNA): TGCGCCAGCAGCCAAGATGCGGGAGGCTTTCAAGAGACCCAGTACTTC.

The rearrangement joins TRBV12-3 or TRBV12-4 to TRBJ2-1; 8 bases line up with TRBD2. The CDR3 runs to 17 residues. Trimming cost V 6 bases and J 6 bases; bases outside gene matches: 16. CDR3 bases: TGTGCCAGCAGCAAATCCCTTTTACTAGCGGACTTCAATGAGCAGTTCTTC. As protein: CASSKSLLLADFNEQFF.

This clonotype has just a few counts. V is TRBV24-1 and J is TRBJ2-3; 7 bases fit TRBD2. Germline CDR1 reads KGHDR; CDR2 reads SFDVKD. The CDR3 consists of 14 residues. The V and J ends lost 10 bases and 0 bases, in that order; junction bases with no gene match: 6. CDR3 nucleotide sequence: TGTGCCACTCAGGGAGGGCGGAGCACAGATACGCAGTATTTT. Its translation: CATQGGRSTDTQYF.

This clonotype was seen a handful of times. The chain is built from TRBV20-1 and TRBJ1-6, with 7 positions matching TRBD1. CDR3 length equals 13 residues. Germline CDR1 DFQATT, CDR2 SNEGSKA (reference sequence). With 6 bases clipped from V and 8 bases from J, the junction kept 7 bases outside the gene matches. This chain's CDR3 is CSAEDRVHSPLHF. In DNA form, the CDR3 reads TGCAGTGCGGAAGACAGGGTGCATTCACCCCTCCACTTT.

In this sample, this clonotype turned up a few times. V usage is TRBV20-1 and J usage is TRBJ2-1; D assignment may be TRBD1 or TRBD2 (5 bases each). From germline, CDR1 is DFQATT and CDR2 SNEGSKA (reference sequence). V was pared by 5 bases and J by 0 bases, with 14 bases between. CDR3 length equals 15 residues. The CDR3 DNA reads TGCAGTGCTGGGAACGGGGCGAGCTCCTACAATGAGCAGTTCTTC. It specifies CSAGNGASSYNEQFF.

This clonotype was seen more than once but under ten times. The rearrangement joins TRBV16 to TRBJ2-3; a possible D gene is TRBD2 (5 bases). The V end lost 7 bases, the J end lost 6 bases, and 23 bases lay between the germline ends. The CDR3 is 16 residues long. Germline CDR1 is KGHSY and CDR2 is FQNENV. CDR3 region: CASNNPEISGRDTQYF. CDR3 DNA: TGTGCCAGCAACAACCCGGAGATATCGGGAAGGGATACGCAGTATTTT.

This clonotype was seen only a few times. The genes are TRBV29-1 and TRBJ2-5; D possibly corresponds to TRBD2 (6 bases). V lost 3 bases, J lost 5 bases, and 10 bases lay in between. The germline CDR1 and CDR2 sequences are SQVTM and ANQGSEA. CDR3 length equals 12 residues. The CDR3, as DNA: TGCAGCGTTGACCGGGGGTCGGAGACCCAGTACTTC. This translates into CSVDRGSETQYF.

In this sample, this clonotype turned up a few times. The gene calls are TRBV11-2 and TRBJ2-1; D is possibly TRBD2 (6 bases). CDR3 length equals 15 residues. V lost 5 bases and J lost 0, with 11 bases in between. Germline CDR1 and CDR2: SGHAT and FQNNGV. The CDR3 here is CASSQAGRSYNEQFF. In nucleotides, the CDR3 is TGTGCCAGCAGCCAAGCGGGTCGCTCCTACAATGAGCAGTTCTTC.

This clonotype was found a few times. The CDR3: CASSDGTILGTSTDTQYF. The CDR3 nucleotides read TGCGCCAGCAGCGACGGGACTATACTAGGAACTAGCACAGATACGCAGTATTTT. The V and J genes are TRBV5-1 and TRBJ2-3; TRBD2 matches 7 bases. Per germline, CDR1 SGHRS and CDR2 YFSETQ. The CDR3 contains 18 residues. The J segment lost 0 bases and the V segment lost 4 bases, leaving 14 bases of the junction unmatched.

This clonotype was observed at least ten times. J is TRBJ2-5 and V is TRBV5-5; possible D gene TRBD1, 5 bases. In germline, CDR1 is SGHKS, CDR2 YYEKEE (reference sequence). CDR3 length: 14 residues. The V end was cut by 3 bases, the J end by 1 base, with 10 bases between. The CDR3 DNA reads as TGTGCCAGCAGCTCCCCCGACAGCCAAGAGACCCAGTACTTC. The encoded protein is CASSSPDSQETQYF.

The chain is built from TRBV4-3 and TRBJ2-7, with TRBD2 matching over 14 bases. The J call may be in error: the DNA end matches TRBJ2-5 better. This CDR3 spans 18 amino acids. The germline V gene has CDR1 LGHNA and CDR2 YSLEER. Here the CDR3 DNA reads TGCGCCAGCAGCCAAGTTGCGGCGGGACTAGCGGGGGCTGAGACCCAGTACTTC. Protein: CASSQVAAGLAGAETQYF.

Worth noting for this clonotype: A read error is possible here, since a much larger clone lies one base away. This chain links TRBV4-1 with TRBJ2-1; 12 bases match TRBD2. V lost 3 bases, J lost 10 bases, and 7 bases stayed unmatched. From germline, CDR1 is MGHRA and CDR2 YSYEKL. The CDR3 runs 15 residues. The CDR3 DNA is TGCGCCAGCAGCCAGACTAGCGGGGGACTCTACGAGCAGTTCTTC. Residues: CASSQTSGGLYEQFF.

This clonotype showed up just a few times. The CDR3 DNA reads as TGTGCCAGCAGTATAGCGGGGGGAAATGAGCAGTTCTTC. This codes for CASSIAGGNEQFF. The rearrangement uses TRBV6-5 and TRBJ2-1; 10 bases fit TRBD2. Per the germline V gene, CDR1 is MNHEY and CDR2 is SVGAGI. After removal of 5 bases from V and 7 bases from J, the junction contained 2 bases not matched to a gene. This CDR3 is built from 13 residues.

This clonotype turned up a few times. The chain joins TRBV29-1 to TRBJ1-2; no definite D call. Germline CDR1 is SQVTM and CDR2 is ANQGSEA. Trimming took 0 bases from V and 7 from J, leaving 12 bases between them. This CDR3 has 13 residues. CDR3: CSVEDSTRGGYTF. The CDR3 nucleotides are TGCAGCGTTGAAGATTCGACCCGAGGTGGCTACACCTTC.

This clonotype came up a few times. CDR3 nucleotide sequence: TGCAGCCCTATAGGACTAGCGGGAGTATCCTACGAGCAGTACTTC. It is translated as CSPIGLAGVSYEQYF. The chain couples TRBV20-1 to TRBJ2-7; 13 positions agree with TRBD2. The germline V gene encodes CDR1 DFQATT and CDR2 SNEGSKA (reference sequence). The CDR3 is 15 amino acids.

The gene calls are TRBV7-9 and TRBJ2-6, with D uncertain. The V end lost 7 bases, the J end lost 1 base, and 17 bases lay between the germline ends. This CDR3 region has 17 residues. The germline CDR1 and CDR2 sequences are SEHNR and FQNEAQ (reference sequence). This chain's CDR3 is CASTYWHELSGANVLTF. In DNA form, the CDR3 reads TGTGCCAGCACCTATTGGCATGAATTGTCTGGGGCCAACGTCCTGACTTTC.

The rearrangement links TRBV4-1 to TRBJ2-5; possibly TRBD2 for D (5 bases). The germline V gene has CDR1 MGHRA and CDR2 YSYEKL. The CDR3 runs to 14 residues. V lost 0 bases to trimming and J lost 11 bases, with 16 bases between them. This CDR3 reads CASSQELELHEQYF. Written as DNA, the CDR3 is TGCGCCAGCAGCCAAGAACTAGAGCTTCATGAGCAGTACTTC.

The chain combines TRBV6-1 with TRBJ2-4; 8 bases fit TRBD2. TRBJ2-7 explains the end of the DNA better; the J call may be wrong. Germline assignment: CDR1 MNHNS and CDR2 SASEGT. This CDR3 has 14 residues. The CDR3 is CASQVAGRYYEQYF. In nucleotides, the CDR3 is TGTGCCAGCCAGGTAGCGGGGCGCTACTACGAGCAGTACTTC.

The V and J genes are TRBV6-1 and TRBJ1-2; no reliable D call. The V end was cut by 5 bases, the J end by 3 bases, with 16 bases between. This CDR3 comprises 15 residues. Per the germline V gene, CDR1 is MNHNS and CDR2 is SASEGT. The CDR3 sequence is CASSSFHSTDYGYTF. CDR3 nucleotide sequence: TGTGCCAGCAGTTCATTCCATAGCACTGACTATGGCTACACCTTC.

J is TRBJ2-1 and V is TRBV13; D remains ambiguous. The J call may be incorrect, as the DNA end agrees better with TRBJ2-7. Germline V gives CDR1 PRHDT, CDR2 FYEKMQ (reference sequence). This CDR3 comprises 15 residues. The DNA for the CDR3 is TGTGCCAGCAGCTTAGATCAGAGCTCCTACAATGAGCAGTACTTC. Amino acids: CASSLDQSSYNEQYF.

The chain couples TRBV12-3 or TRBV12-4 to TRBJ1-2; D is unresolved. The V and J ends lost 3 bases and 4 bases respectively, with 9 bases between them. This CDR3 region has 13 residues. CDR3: CASSFATFYGYTF. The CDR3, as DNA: TGTGCCAGCAGTTTCGCCACCTTCTATGGCTACACCTTC.

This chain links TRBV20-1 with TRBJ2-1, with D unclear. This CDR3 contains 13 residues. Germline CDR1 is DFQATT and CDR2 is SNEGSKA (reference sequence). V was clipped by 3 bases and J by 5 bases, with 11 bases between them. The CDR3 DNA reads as TGCAGTGCTAGCGACACCCTTCACAATGAGCAGTTCTTC. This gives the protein CSASDTLHNEQFF.

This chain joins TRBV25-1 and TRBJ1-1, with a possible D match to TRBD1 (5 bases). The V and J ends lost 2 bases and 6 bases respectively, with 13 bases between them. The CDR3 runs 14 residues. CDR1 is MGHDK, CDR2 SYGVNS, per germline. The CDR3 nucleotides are TGTGCCAGCAGTGAACTCCGGGGGTCCGCTGAAGCTTTCTTT. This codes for CASSELRGSAEAFF.

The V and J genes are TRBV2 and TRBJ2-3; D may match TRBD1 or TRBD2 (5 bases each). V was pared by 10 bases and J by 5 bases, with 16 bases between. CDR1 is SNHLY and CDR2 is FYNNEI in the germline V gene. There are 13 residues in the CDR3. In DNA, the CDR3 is TGTGCCATCAGGGCCGGGATTGTAGATACGCAGTATTTT. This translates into CAIRAGIVDTQYF.